These T cell receptor beta chains were read from a single sample in a study of low-dose radiotherapy and immunotherapy resistance in tumors. Each CDR3 protein gets one entry after TCRdb re-called the reads with MiXCR. This table has tens of thousands of distinct CDR3 sequences, around 27% appearing once. The input for sequencing was PBMCs, taken before treatment. All receptors derive from a male donor with rectosigmoid adenocarcinoma. Each CDR3 is given with its conserved first and last residue. A D gene is named only where the DNA matches it firmly. Not every row has a clone size; where given, it reads once, few, many or a size class.

CDR3 protein: CASSRGGITGELFF
CDR3 DNA: TGTGCCAGCAGCCGGGGGGGGATCACCGGGGAGCTGTTTTTT
D gene: TRBD2
clone size: many
V gene: TRBV7-6
J gene: TRBJ2-2

CDR3 protein: CASSPGYRGSLQETQYF
CDR3 DNA: TGTGCCAGCTCACCAGGCTACAGGGGATCCCTTCAAGAGACCCAGTACTTC
D gene: TRBD1
clone size: NA
V gene: TRBV18
J gene: TRBJ2-5

CDR3 protein: CATFSQGDSYNEQFF
CDR3 DNA: TGTGCCACCTTCTCTCAGGGCGACTCCTACAATGAGCAGTTCTTC
D gene: NA
clone size: once
V gene: TRBV28
J gene: TRBJ2-1

CDR3 protein: CASSFLAGAGANVLTF
CDR3 DNA: TGTGCCAGCAGCTTTTTGGCGGGAGCCGGGGCCAACGTCCTGACTTTC
D gene: TRBD2
clone size: NA
V gene: TRBV7-2
J gene: TRBJ2-6

CDR3 protein: CSAEQGTGNTIYF
CDR3 DNA: TGCAGCGCGGAACAGGGGACCGGAAACACCATATATTTT
D gene: TRBD1
clone size: many
V gene: TRBV29-1
J gene: TRBJ1-3

CDR3 protein: CAISEGTGEAETQYF
CDR3 DNA: TGTGCCATCAGTGAAGGGACAGGGGAAGCGGAGACCCAGTACTTC
D gene: TRBD1
clone size: many
V gene: TRBV10-3
J gene: TRBJ2-5

CDR3 protein: CSVEDELDMNTEAFF
CDR3 DNA: TGCAGCGTTGAAGATGAATTGGACATGAACACTGAAGCTTTCTTT
D gene: NA
clone size: many
V gene: TRBV29-1
J gene: TRBJ1-1

CDR3 protein: CASMGGSSYEQYF
CDR3 DNA: TGTGCCAGCATGGGGGGGAGCTCCTACGAGCAGTACTTC
D gene: TRBD2
clone size: many
V gene: TRBV7-2
J gene: TRBJ2-7

CDR3 protein: CASTTRSVADPYNEQFF
CDR3 DNA: TGTGCCAGTACCACCAGGTCCGTAGCGGACCCTTACAATGAGCAGTTCTTC
D gene: NA
clone size: few
V gene: TRBV19
J gene: TRBJ2-1

CDR3 protein: CASSPPGAGTDTQYF
CDR3 DNA: TGCGCCAGCAGCCCCCCTGGGGCAGGCACAGATACGCAGTATTTT
D gene: NA
clone size: many
V gene: TRBV4-1
J gene: TRBJ2-3

CDR3 protein: CASSDSGGTDTQYF
CDR3 DNA: TGTGCCAGCAGTGACAGCGGGGGCACAGATACGCAGTATTTT
D gene: TRBD2
clone size: many
V gene: TRBV6-2/TRBV6-3
J gene: TRBJ2-3

CDR3 protein: CASSQVFGAGAFF
CDR3 DNA: TGCGCCAGCAGCCAAGTGTTTGGGGCTGGGGCTTTCTTT
D gene: NA
clone size: NA
V gene: TRBV4-1
J gene: TRBJ1-1

CDR3 protein: CASSLAGGGEKLFF
CDR3 DNA: TGTGCCAGCAGCTTAGCAGGGGGAGGTGAAAAACTGTTTTTT
D gene: NA
clone size: many
V gene: TRBV7-2
J gene: TRBJ1-4